This note documents a single TCR beta chain sequence. Its antigen is currently unknown. The immunoSEQ assay was v3.0, run at survey level. Some clones are missing from TCRdb's copy, which holds only in-frame ones; the method was immunoSEQ multiplex PCR. The data contain 20,000 to 25,000 clones, 70% to 90% of them singletons. The data were obtained in a study of long-term antiretroviral therapy in people with HIV. V was clipped by 3 bases and J by 3 bases, with 14 bases between them. This CDR3 region has 16 residues. Germline V lookup: CDR1 SGHTA, CDR2 FQGNSA. Study-wide points: Narrower CDR3 length ranges marked HIV repertoires relative to controls.

This TCR came from a man in his fifties or sixties with HIV. The chain has TRBV7-2 and TRBJ1-4, with D perhaps TRBD1 (5 bases). This specimen was unsorted PBMCs, taken 1.3 years after starting antiretroviral therapy. The CDR3 loop is CASSLGGGRSNEKLFF. The DNA of the CDR3 is TGTGCCAGCAGCTTGGGGGGAGGGAGGTCTAATGAAAAACTGTTTTTT.